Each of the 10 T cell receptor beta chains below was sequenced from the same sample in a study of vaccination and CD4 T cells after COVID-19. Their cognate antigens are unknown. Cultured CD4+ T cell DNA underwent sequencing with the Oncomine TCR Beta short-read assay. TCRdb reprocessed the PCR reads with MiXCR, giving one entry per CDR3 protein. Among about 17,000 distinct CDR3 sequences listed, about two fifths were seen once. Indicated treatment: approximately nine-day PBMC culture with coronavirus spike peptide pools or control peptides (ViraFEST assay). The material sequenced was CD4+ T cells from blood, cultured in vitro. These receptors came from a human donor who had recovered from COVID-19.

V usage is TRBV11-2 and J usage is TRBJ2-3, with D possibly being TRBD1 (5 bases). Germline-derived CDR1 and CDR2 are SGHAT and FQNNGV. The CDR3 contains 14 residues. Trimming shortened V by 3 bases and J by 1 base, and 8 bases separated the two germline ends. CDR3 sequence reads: CASSFGRGTDTQYF. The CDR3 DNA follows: TGTGCCAGCAGCTTCGGCAGGGGCACAGATACGCAGTATTTT.

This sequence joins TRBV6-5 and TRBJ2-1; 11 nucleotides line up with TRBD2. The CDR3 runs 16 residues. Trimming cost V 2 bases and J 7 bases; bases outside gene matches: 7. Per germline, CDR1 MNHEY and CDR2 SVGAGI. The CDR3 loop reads CASSYLSGRAWNEQFF. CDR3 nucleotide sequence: TGTGCCAGCAGTTACCTTAGCGGGAGGGCCTGGAATGAGCAGTTCTTC.

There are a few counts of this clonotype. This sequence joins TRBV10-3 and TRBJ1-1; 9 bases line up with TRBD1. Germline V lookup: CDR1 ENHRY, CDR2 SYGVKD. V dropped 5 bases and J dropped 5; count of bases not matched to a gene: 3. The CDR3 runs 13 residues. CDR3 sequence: CAISIDRGTEAFF. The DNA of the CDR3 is TGTGCCATCAGTATAGACAGGGGGACTGAAGCTTTCTTT.

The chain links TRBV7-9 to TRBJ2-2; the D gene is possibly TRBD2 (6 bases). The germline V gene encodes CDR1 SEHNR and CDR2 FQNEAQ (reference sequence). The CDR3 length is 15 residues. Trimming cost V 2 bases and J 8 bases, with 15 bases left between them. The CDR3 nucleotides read TGTGCCAGCAGCTTAACCCCGGAGGGGATGGGGGAGCTGTTTTTT. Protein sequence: CASSLTPEGMGELFF.

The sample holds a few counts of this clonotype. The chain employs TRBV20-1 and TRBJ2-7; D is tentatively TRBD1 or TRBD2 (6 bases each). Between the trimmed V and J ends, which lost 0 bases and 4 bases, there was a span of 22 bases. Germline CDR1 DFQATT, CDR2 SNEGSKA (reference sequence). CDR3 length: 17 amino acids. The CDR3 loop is CSARDPLGGASAYEQYF. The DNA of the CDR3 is TGCAGTGCTAGAGATCCCTTGGGGGGCGCTAGCGCTTACGAGCAGTACTTC.

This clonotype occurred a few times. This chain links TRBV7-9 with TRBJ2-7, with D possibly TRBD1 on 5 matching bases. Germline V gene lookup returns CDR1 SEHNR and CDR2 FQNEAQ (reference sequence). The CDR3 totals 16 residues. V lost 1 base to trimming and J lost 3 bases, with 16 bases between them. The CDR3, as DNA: TGTGCCAGCAGCTTAGTAAAGGGGCTCCCCGACTACGAGCAGTACTTC. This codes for CASSLVKGLPDYEQYF.

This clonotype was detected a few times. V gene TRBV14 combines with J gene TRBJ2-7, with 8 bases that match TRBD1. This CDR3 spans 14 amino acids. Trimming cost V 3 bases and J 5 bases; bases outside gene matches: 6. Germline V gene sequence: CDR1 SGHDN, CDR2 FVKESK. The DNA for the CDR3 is TGTGCCAGCAGCCAGTTACAGGGGGACCACGAGCAGTACTTC. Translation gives CASSQLQGDHEQYF.

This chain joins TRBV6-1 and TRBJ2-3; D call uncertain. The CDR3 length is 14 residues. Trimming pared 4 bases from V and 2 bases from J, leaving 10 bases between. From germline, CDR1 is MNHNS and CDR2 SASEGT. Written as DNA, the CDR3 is TGTGCCAGCAGTGGATCCGGGCTCACAGATACGCAGTATTTT. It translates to CASSGSGLTDTQYF.

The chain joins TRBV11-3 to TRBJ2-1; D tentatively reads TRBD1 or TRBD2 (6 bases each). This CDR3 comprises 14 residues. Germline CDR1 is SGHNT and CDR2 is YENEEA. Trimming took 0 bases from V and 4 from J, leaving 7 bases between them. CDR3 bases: TGTGCCAGCAGCTTAGAAGGGGGGTACAATGAGCAGTTCTTC. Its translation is CASSLEGGYNEQFF. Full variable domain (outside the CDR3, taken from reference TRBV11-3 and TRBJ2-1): EAGVVQSPRYKIIEKKQPVAFWCNPISGHNTLYWYLQNLGQGPELLIRYENEEAVDDSQLPKDRFSAERLKGVDSTLKIQPAELGDSAVYLCASSLEGGYNEQFFGPGTRLTVL.

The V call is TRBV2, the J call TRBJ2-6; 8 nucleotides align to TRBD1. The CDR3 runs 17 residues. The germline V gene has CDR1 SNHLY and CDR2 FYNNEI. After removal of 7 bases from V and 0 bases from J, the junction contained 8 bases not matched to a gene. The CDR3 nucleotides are TGTGCCAGCACTCTGGACAGGGTGGGCTCTGGGGCCAACGTCCTGACTTTC. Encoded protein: CASTLDRVGSGANVLTF.